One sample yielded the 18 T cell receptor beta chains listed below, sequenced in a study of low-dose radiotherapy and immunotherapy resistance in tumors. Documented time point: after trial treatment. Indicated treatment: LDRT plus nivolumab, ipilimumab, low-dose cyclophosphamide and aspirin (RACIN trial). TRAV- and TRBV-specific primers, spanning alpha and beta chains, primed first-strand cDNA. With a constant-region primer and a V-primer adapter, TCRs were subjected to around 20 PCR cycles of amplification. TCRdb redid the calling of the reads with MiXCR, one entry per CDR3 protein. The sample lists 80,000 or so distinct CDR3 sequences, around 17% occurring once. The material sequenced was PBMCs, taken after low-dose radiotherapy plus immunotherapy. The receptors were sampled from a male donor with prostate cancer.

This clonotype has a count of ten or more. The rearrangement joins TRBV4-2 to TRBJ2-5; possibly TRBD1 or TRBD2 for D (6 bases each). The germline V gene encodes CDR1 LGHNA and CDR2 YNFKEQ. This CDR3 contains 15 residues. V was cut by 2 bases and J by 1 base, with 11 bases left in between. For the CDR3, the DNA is TGTGCCAGCAGCCAACCACAGGGACTCCAAGAGACCCAGTACTTC. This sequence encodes CASSQPQGLQETQYF.

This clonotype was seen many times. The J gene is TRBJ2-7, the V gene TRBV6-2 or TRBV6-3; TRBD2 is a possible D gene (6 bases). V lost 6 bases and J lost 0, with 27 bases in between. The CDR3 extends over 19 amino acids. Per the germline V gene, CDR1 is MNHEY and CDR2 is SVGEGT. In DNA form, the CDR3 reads TGTGCCAGCAGCCTCGGTGGGGGGTTTTCGTCGATAAGCTCCTACGAGCAGTACTTC. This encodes CASSLGGGFSSISSYEQYF.

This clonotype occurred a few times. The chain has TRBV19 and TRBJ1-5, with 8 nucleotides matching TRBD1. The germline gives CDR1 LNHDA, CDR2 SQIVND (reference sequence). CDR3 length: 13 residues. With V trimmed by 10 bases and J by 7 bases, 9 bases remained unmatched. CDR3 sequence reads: CATTDRAGQPQHF. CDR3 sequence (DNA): TGTGCCACGACGGACAGGGCGGGCCAGCCCCAGCATTTT.

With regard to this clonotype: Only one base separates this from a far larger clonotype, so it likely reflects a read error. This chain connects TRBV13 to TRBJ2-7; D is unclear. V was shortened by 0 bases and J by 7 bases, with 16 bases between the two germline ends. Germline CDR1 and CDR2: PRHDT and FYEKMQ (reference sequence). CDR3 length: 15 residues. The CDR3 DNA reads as TGTGCCAGCAGCTTAGGTATACCAGGTTACAATGAGCAGTACTTC. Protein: CASSLGIPGYNEQYF. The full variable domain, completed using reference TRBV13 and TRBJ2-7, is AAGVIQSPRHLIKEKRETATLKCYPIPRHDTVYWYQQGPGQDPQFLISFYEKMQSDKGSIPDRFSAQQFSDYHSELNMSSLELGDSALYFCASSLGIPGYNEQYFGPGTRLTVT.

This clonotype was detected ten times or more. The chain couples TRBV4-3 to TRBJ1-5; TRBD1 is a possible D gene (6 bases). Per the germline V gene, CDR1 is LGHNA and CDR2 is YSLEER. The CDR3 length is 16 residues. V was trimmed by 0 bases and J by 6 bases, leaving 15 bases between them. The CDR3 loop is CASSQDHTGRGQPQHF. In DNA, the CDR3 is TGCGCCAGCAGCCAAGATCACACAGGGCGAGGTCAGCCCCAGCATTTT.

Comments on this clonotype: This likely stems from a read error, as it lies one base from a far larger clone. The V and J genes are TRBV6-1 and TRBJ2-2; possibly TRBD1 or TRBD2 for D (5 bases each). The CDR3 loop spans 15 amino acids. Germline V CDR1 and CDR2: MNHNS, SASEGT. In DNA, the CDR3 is TGTGCCAGCCCCGGGGCCCCTCGGAACACCAGGGAGCTGTTTTTT. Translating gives CASPGAPRNTRELFF.

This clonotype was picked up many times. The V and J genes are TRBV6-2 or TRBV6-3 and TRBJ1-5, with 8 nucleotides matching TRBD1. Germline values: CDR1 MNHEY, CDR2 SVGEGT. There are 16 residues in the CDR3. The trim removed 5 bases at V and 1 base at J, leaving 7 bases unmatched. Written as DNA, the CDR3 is TGTGCCAGCAGTACCAGGGGGCGCGGGAGCAATCAGCCCCAGCATTTT. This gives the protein CASSTRGRGSNQPQHF.

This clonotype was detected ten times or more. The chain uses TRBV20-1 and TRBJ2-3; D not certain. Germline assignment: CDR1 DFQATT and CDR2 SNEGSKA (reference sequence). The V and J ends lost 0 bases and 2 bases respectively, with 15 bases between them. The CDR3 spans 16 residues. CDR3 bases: TGCAGTGCTAGAGATATTACACGACCTTCCACAGATACGCAGTATTTT. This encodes CSARDITRPSTDTQYF.

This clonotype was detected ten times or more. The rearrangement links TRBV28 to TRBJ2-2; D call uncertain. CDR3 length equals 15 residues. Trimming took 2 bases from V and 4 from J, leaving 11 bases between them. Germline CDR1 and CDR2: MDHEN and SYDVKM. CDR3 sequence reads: CASSLRSTLTGELFF. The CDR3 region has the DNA TGTGCCAGCAGTTTAAGATCCACTCTCACCGGGGAGCTGTTTTTT.

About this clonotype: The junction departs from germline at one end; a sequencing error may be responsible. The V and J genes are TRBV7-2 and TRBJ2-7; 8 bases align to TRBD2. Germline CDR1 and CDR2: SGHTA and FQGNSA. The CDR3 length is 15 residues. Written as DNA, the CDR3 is TGTGCCAGCAGCTTAAGAGCGGGAGAAACTTACGAGCAGTACTTT. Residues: CASSLRAGETYEQYF. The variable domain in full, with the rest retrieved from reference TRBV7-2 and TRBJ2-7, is GAGVSQSPSNKVTEKGKDVELRCDPISGHTALYWYRQSLGQGLEFLIYFQGNSAPDKSGLPSDRFSAERTGGSVSTLTIQRTQQEDSAVYLCASSLRAGETYEQYFGPGTRLTVT.

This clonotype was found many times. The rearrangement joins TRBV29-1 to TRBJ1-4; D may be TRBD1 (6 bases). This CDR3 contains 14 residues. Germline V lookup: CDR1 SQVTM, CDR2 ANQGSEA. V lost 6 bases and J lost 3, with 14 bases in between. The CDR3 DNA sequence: TGCAGCGTAGAAATCAGGGGCGCTAATGAAAAACTGTTTTTT. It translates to CSVEIRGANEKLFF.

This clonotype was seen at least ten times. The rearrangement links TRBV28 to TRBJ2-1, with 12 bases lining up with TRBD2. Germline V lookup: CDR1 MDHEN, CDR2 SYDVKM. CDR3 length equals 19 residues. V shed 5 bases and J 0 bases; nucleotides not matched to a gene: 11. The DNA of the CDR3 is TGTGCCAGCAGTACACCGGGACTAGCGGGTTCTAGCTCCTACAATGAGCAGTTCTTC. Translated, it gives CASSTPGLAGSSSYNEQFF. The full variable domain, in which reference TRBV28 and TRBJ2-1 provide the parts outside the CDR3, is DVKVTQSSRYLVKRTGEKVFLECVQDMDHENMFWYRQDPGLGLRLIYFSYDVKMKEKGDIPEGYSVSREKKERFSLILESASTNQTSMYLCASSTPGLAGSSSYNEQFFGPGTRLTVL.

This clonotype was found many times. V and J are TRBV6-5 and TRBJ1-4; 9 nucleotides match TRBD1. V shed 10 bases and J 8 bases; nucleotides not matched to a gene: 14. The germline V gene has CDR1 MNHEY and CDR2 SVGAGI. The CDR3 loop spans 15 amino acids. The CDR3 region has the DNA TGTGCCACCGCGAATTTGGGACAGGGAAGGGAAAAACTGTTTTTT. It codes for CATANLGQGREKLFF.

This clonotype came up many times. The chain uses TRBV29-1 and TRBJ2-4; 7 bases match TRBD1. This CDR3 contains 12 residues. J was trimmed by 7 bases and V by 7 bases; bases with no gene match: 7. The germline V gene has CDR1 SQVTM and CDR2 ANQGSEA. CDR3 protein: CSAETGSNIQYF. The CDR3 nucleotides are TGCAGCGCCGAGACAGGGTCGAACATTCAGTACTTC.

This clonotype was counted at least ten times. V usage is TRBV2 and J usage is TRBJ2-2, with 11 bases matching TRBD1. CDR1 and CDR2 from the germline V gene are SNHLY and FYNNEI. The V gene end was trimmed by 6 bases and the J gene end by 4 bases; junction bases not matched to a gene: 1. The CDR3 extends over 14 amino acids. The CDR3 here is CASRGTGGTGELFF. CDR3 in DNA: TGTGCCAGCAGGGGGACAGGGGGCACCGGGGAGCTGTTTTTT.

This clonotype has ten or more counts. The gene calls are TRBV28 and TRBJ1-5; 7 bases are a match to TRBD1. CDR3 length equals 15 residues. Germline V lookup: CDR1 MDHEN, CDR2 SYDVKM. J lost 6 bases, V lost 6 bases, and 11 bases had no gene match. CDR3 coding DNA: TGTGCCAGCAGCCCCTCTGACAGGGACTTTCAGCCCCAGCATTTT. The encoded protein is CASSPSDRDFQPQHF.

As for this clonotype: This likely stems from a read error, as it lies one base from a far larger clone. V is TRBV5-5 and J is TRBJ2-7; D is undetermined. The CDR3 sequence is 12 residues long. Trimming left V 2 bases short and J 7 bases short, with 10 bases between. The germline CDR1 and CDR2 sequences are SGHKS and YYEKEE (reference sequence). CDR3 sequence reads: CASSFRRNEQYF. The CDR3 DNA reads TGTGCCAGCAGCTTCCGCCGCAATGAGCAGTACTTC.

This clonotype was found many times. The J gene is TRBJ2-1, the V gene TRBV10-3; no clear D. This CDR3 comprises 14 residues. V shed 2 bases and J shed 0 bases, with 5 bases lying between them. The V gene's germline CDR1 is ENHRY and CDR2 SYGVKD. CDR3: CAISEGYSYNEQFF. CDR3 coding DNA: TGTGCCATCAGTGAGGGGTACTCCTACAATGAGCAGTTCTTC.